These 30 T cell receptor beta chains originate from one sample sequenced in a study of blood T cell repertoires in COVID-19. Data came from immunoSEQ multiplex PCR; TCRdb stores just in-frame clones and leaves some out. The data hold some 100,000 clones, with roughly 85% observed a single time. The specimen was PBMCs or T cells enriched from blood (not recorded which). The receptors were sampled from a woman aged 50 to 60 who had recovered from COVID-19.

J is TRBJ1-1 and V is TRBV28, with 7 bases that match TRBD1. Trimming cost V 3 bases and J 2 bases; bases outside gene matches: 9. Germline-derived CDR1 and CDR2 are MDHEN and SYDVKM. This CDR3 region has 16 residues. The CDR3 region is CASSLALRGRNTEAFF. The CDR3 DNA is TGTGCCAGCAGTTTGGCCCTAAGGGGGCGCAACACTGAAGCTTTCTTT.

The chain uses TRBV7-9 and TRBJ1-1, with D unclear. Trimming took 3 bases from V and 2 from J, leaving 10 bases between them. The germline V gene has CDR1 SEHNR and CDR2 FQNEAQ (reference sequence). The CDR3 has 14 amino acids. CDR3 sequence: CASSFERVNTEAFF. CDR3 DNA: TGTGCCAGCAGCTTCGAGCGGGTAAACACTGAAGCTTTCTTT.

In its sample, this clone was seen many times. The chain couples TRBV11-2 to TRBJ2-7, with D possibly being TRBD2 (5 bases). Trimming cost V 2 bases and J 3 bases, with 8 bases left between them. The CDR3 is 13 residues long. Germline V gene sequence: CDR1 SGHAT, CDR2 FQNNGV. CDR3 nucleotides: TGTGCCAGCAGCTTACTTGGAGGCTACGAGCAGTACTTC. It codes for CASSLLGGYEQYF.

This chain connects TRBV11-2 to TRBJ1-2; TRBD1 aligns across 9 bases. The CDR3 sequence is 13 residues long. V was clipped by 4 bases and J by 7 bases; unmatched bases: 4. Germline values: CDR1 SGHAT, CDR2 FQNNGV. As DNA, the CDR3 is TGTGCCAGCAGCTCACAGGGGGCTGGTGGCTACACCTTC. Amino acids: CASSSQGAGGYTF.

The chain is built from TRBV3-1 (or the pseudogene TRBV3-2) and TRBJ2-3; maybe TRBD2 (6 bases). V lost 2 bases and J lost 5, with 14 bases in between. CDR3 length: 15 residues. CDR1 is LGHDT and CDR2 is YNNKEL in the germline V gene (reference sequence). CDR3 nucleotides: TGTGCCAGCAGCCAAAGGGGCGGGGTGGGAGATACGCAGTATTTT. Translation gives CASSQRGGVGDTQYF.

The table lists this clone with a count of one. The chain is built from TRBV12-3 or TRBV12-4 and TRBJ2-7, with D possibly being TRBD2 (5 bases). The CDR3 totals 12 residues. Trimming stripped 6 bases from V and 4 bases from J, with 10 bases between. This CDR3 reads CASRRETYEQYF. The CDR3, as DNA: TGTGCCAGCAGACGGGAAACTTACGAGCAGTACTTC.

This clone was detected ten times or more. The chain combines TRBV12-3 or TRBV12-4 with TRBJ2-7, with D maybe TRBD2 (5 bases). This CDR3 has 12 residues. Trimming left V 3 bases short and J 3 bases short, with 6 bases between. Here the CDR3 reads CASSFGDYEQYF. DNA for the CDR3: TGTGCCAGCAGTTTCGGGGACTACGAGCAGTACTTC.

The chain couples TRBV9 to TRBJ1-5, with TRBD1 as a possible D gene (5 bases). CDR1 and CDR2 from the germline V gene are SGDLS and YYNGEE. CDR3 size: 15 residues. V gave up 8 bases and J gave up 0 bases, with 15 bases separating them. For the CDR3, the DNA is TGTGCCAGAAGGGAGGACAACCATAGCAATCAGCCCCAGCATTTT. It translates to CARREDNHSNQPQHF.

The gene calls are TRBV5-1 and TRBJ2-1; 7 bases align to TRBD2. Trimming cost V 4 bases and J 8 bases; bases outside gene matches: 9. From germline, CDR1 is SGHRS and CDR2 YFSETQ. There are 14 residues in the CDR3. CDR3 bases: TGCGCCAGCAGCCGGGGAGGGGAATTTGATGAGCAGTTCTTC. It is translated as CASSRGGEFDEQFF.

The chain uses TRBV11-1 and TRBJ2-1; D is unresolved. The CDR3 is 12 residues long. Germline V gene sequence: CDR1 SGHAT, CDR2 FQDESV (reference sequence). Trimming removed 5 bases from V and 7 bases from J, with 9 bases in between. CDR3 nucleotides: TGTGCCAGCAGCCGCCGAGAGAATGAGCAGTTCTTC. The encoded protein is CASSRRENEQFF.

The chain couples TRBV5-8 to TRBJ1-1; no clear D gene. Trimming took 2 bases from V and 1 from J, leaving 6 bases between them. Germline CDR1 and CDR2: SGHTS and YDEGEE. This CDR3 is built from 13 residues. This chain's CDR3 is CASSFEGNTEAFF. The CDR3 nucleotides are TGTGCCAGCAGCTTCGAGGGGAACACTGAAGCTTTCTTT.

The chain has TRBV19 and TRBJ2-7; tentatively, D is TRBD1 (6 bases). There are 18 residues in the CDR3. Trimming removed 4 bases from V and 4 bases from J, with 26 bases in between. Germline V gene lookup returns CDR1 LNHDA and CDR2 SQIVND (reference sequence). CDR3 sequence: CASSSVGGQGSRFYEQYF. DNA of the CDR3: TGTGCCAGTAGTAGTGTTGGGGGCCAGGGGTCCCGCTTTTACGAGCAGTACTTC.

This chain links TRBV27 with TRBJ2-7; perhaps TRBD2 as D (6 bases). This CDR3 is 13 amino acids long. In germline, CDR1 is MNHEY, CDR2 SMNVEV (reference sequence). Trimming took off 4 bases at V and 2 bases at J, with 9 bases between the two ends. The CDR3 DNA is TGTGCCAGCAGTTCCGGGACTCCCTACGAGCAGTACTTC. Protein product: CASSSGTPYEQYF.

V usage is TRBV19 and J usage is TRBJ2-5, with a tentative D call TRBD1 (5 bases). Trimming took off 5 bases at V and 5 bases at J, with 12 bases between the two ends. CDR1 is LNHDA and CDR2 is SQIVND in the germline V gene (reference sequence). The CDR3 length is 13 residues. The CDR3 coding sequence is TGTGCCAGTAGTGGGCAGGGTCGGGAGACCCAGTACTTC. Translated, it gives CASSGQGRETQYF. The variable domain in full, completed from reference TRBV19 and TRBJ2-5, reads DGGITQSPKYLFRKEGQNVTLSCEQNLNHDAMYWYRQDPGQGLRLIYYSQIVNDFQKGDIAEGYSVSREKKESFPLTVTSAQKNPTAFYLCASSGQGRETQYFGPGTRLLVL.

The chain has TRBV7-9 and TRBJ2-1; no firm D call. Trimming left V 2 bases short and J 6 bases short, with 11 bases between. The CDR3 consists of 14 residues. Looked up from germline, CDR1 is SEHNR and CDR2 is FQNEAQ (reference sequence). CDR3 in amino acids: CASSLRPPPNEQFF. CDR3 nucleotide sequence: TGTGCCAGCAGCTTACGTCCCCCCCCCAATGAGCAGTTCTTC.

The chain couples TRBV28 to TRBJ1-3; D perhaps matches TRBD1 (5 bases). The CDR3 loop spans 15 amino acids. The germline gives CDR1 MDHEN, CDR2 SYDVKM. The V end lost 11 bases, the J end lost 1 base, and 18 bases lay between the germline ends. CDR3 DNA: TGTGCCTCCCGGGAGGCAGGGACGTCTGGAAACACCATATATTTT. Translation: CASREAGTSGNTIYF.

For this clone: Other DNA sequences in the sample encode the same CDR3. This chain joins TRBV5-1 and TRBJ1-2; perhaps TRBD1 as D (6 bases). Trimming stripped 0 bases from V and 3 bases from J, with 6 bases between. This CDR3 comprises 13 residues. Germline CDR1 and CDR2: SGHRS and YFSETQ. CDR3 nucleotide sequence: TGCGCCAGCAGCTTGGAGGGGGACTATGGCTACACCTTC. It specifies CASSLEGDYGYTF.

The rearrangement joins TRBV9 to TRBJ1-6; D gene uncertain. Looked up from germline, CDR1 is SGDLS and CDR2 is YYNGEE. Trimming shortened V by 0 bases and J by 0 bases, and 7 bases separated the two germline ends. The CDR3 spans 16 residues. The CDR3 here is CASSVEMSSYNSPLHF. CDR3 DNA sequence: TGTGCCAGCAGCGTAGAGATGAGCTCCTATAATTCACCCCTCCACTTT.

V gene TRBV7-6 combines with J gene TRBJ1-5; D uncertain. V lost 5 bases, J lost 1 base, and 6 bases lay in between. CDR3 length equals 13 residues. Germline values: CDR1 SGHVS, CDR2 FNYEAQ. The CDR3: CASSLSSNQPQHF. The CDR3 DNA is TGTGCCAGCAGCCTCTCCAGCAATCAGCCCCAGCATTTT.

This clone was seen once. The chain combines TRBV2 with TRBJ2-7, with a tentative D call TRBD2 (5 bases). V shed 4 bases and J shed 3 bases, with 10 bases lying between them. The CDR3 runs 13 residues. Germline CDR1 SNHLY, CDR2 FYNNEI. The CDR3 protein is CASSVASLYEQYF. CDR3 bases: TGTGCCAGCAGTGTGGCTAGCCTCTACGAGCAGTACTTC.

The chain uses TRBV6-5 and TRBJ1-1; 7 positions match TRBD1. This CDR3 has 12 amino acids. Germline trimming cut 10 bases from V and 2 bases from J; bases unmatched to any gene: 4. The V gene's germline CDR1 is MNHEY and CDR2 SVGAGI. For the CDR3, the DNA is TGTGCCATCAACAGGGGTAACACTGAAGCTTTCTTT. This encodes CAINRGNTEAFF.

This chain links TRBV2 with TRBJ2-2; TRBD1 is a possible D gene (5 bases). The germline V gene encodes CDR1 SNHLY and CDR2 FYNNEI. Trimming pared 5 bases from V and 0 bases from J, leaving 13 bases between. The CDR3 loop spans 16 amino acids. In nucleotides, the CDR3 is TGTGCCAGCAGTTTTGACAGTCCCACGAACACCGGGGAGCTGTTTTTT. This gives the protein CASSFDSPTNTGELFF.

This chain uses TRBV28 with TRBJ1-1, with D possibly being TRBD1 (5 bases). Germline CDR1 reads MDHEN; CDR2 reads SYDVKM. The CDR3 covers 14 residues. With 6 bases removed from V and 2 bases from J, the gap between germline ends came to 13 bases. For the CDR3, the DNA is TGTGCCAGCAGGCGATGGGGCAGAAACACTGAAGCTTTCTTT. It is translated as CASRRWGRNTEAFF.

J is TRBJ2-1 and V is TRBV5-1; 7 nucleotides agree with TRBD2. Germline V gene data show CDR1 as SGHRS and CDR2 as YFSETQ. This CDR3 contains 15 residues. With V trimmed by 0 bases and J by 2 bases, 2 bases remained unmatched. The CDR3 loop reads CASSLASGAYNEQFF. The CDR3 DNA sequence: TGCGCCAGCAGCTTGGCTAGCGGAGCCTACAATGAGCAGTTCTTC. Full variable domain (rest looked up from reference TRBV5-1 and TRBJ2-1): KAGVTQTPRYLIKTRGQQVTLSCSPISGHRSVSWYQQTPGQGLQFLFEYFSETQRNKGNFPGRFSGRQFSNSRSEMNVSTLELGDSALYLCASSLASGAYNEQFFGPGTRLTVL.

V usage is TRBV2 and J usage is TRBJ2-4; 7 positions agree with TRBD1. V lost 4 bases and J lost 7; bases outside the gene matches: 10. Germline values: CDR1 SNHLY, CDR2 FYNNEI. CDR3 length: 15 residues. The CDR3 DNA reads TGTGCCAGCAGTGTCGAGACAGGGTCCGTGAACATTCAGTACTTC. This gives the protein CASSVETGSVNIQYF.

The chain couples TRBV5-1 to TRBJ2-3; tentatively, D is TRBD2 (6 bases). The V end lost 4 bases, the J end lost 2 bases, and 11 bases lay between the germline ends. CDR1 and CDR2 from the germline V gene are SGHRS and YFSETQ. This CDR3 region has 14 residues. The CDR3 coding sequence is TGCGCCAGCAGCCTGGGACTCCTCACAGATACGCAGTATTTT. Encoded protein: CASSLGLLTDTQYF. The whole variable domain, remainder taken from reference TRBV5-1 and TRBJ2-3, is KAGVTQTPRYLIKTRGQQVTLSCSPISGHRSVSWYQQTPGQGLQFLFEYFSETQRNKGNFPGRFSGRQFSNSRSEMNVSTLELGDSALYLCASSLGLLTDTQYFGPGTRLTVL.

The chain carries TRBV27 and TRBJ2-5; no firm D call. Trimming took off 1 base at V and 5 bases at J, with 11 bases between the two ends. There are 14 residues in the CDR3. The germline V gene encodes CDR1 MNHEY and CDR2 SMNVEV (reference sequence). The CDR3 loop is CASSLYHSRETQYF. DNA for the CDR3: TGTGCCAGCAGTTTATATCACTCTCGGGAGACCCAGTACTTC.

This sequence joins TRBV9 and TRBJ2-1; 8 bases are a match to TRBD2. The germline gives CDR1 SGDLS, CDR2 YYNGEE. V dropped 4 bases and J dropped 5; count of bases not matched to a gene: 5. The CDR3 loop spans 14 amino acids. CDR3 nucleotides: TGTGCCAGCAGCTCCATAGCGGGGAACAATGAGCAGTTCTTC. Protein: CASSSIAGNNEQFF.

This clone was seen just once. The gene calls are TRBV6-6 and TRBJ2-1; 9 positions agree with TRBD1. The CDR3 runs 14 residues. The germline V gene encodes CDR1 MNHNY and CDR2 SVGAGI (reference sequence). The trim removed 5 bases at V and 9 bases at J, leaving 8 bases unmatched. The CDR3 bases are TGTGCCAGCAGTGATGGGACAGGGATTATTGAGCAGTTCTTC. Residues: CASSDGTGIIEQFF.

The chain uses TRBV28 and TRBJ2-7; TRBD1 might be the D (5 bases). The CDR3 length is 12 residues. V lost 3 bases, J lost 6 bases, and 9 bases lay in between. The V gene's germline CDR1 is MDHEN and CDR2 SYDVKM. The CDR3 nucleotides read TGTGCCAGCAGTTTCAGGGTAGCCGAGCAGTACTTC. Translating it yields CASSFRVAEQYF.